This T cell receptor (beta chain) was profiled in a study of shared clonotypes between healthy human individuals. The study's findings and limits: A small donor pool kept down the genetic and exposure-history diversity that was represented.

Germline CDR1 reads MDHEN; CDR2 reads SYDVKM. This CDR3 comprises 12 residues. Sequencing was performed with immunoSEQ multiplex PCR; in TCRdb, only in-frame clones are kept and a portion is missing. The data hold around 500,000 clones, with around 78% observed a single time. On this clone itself: Antigen unknown. An end of the junction does not agree with germline; a read error may underlie this.

Unsorted samples drew genomic DNA from tens of millions of PBMCs. Sequencing input: PBMCs. The chain is built from TRBV28 and TRBJ2-1; no clear D. This receptor was taken from a woman between 40 and 55 years old in good health. Some clones in this sample may be carry-over from other donors' samples. CDR3 residues: CASSFPPNAQFF. For the CDR3, the DNA is TGTGCCAGCAGTTTCCCGCCCAATGCGCAGTTCTTC.